This T cell receptor beta chain emerged from a study of Ad26.COV2.S vaccination and SARS-CoV-2 variants. Study-wide context: Dosing was one shot or two shots 56 days apart.

Method: immunoSEQ multiplex PCR; TCRdb's copy keeps in-frame clones and lacks some. Among some 340,000 clones, 85% to 90% were seen once, and the ten largest hold 1.5% to 2%. The treatment here: approximately 18 received Ad26.COV2.S at low or high dose, single or two shots; about 5 received placebo; per-sample allocation not given. Sampling occurred on day 63 after the first vaccine or placebo injection. The V gene's germline CDR1 is SGDLS and CDR2 YYNGEE. V was shortened by 6 bases and J by 2 bases, with 17 bases between the two germline ends. This CDR3 spans 15 amino acids. Source: peripheral blood, taken in a trial of Ad26.COV2.S vaccine versus placebo. The chain couples TRBV9 to TRBJ1-1; no clear D gene. The receptor was derived from a person aged 18-60 years who received the Ad26.COV2.S COVID-19 vaccine or a placebo. The CDR3 sequence is CASNTAGRLNTEAFF. CDR3 nucleotides: TGTGCCAGCAATACGGCAGGACGTCTTAACACTGAAGCTTTCTTT.